The next 6 T cell receptor beta chains were all read from a single sample in a study of regulatory T cells in long-lasting Graves disease. Building the TCR beta libraries relied on iRepertoire HTBI primers, and CDR3 regions underwent Arm-PCR. Using its own MiXCR run on the multiplex PCR reads, TCRdb lists one record per CDR3 protein. The profile shows 350,000 to 500,000 distinct CDR3 sequences, approximately 15% of them singletons. As for time point: newly diagnosed GD, antithyroid drugs for less than 3 months. The authors made the TCR library using RNA they extracted from PBMCs. These same data were also listed under a study on T cells in Graves' hyperthyroidism and ophthalmopathy.

Sequenced material: peripheral blood mononuclear cells (PBMCs), taken at new diagnosis, from a patient treated with antithyroid drugs. All receptors come from a woman aged 45-59 years with Graves disease.

This clonotype was observed many times. The chain carries TRBV7-9 and TRBJ1-1; D ambiguous. This CDR3 comprises 14 residues. Germline-derived CDR1 and CDR2 are SEHNR and FQNEAQ (reference sequence). Trimming left V 1 base short and J 0 bases short, with 6 bases between. This CDR3 is CASSLDWLNTEAFF. The CDR3 nucleotides read TGTGCCAGCAGCTTAGATTGGTTGAACACTGAAGCTTTCTTT. Using reference TRBV7-9 and TRBJ1-1 for the parts outside the CDR3, the full variable domain is DTGVSQNPRHKITKRGQNVTFRCDPISEHNRLYWYRQTLGQGPEFLTYFQNEAQLEKSRLLSDRFSAERPKGSFSTLEIQRTEQGDSAMYLCASSLDWLNTEAFFGQGTRLTVV.

A note on this clonotype: Just one base apart from a much larger clone, this may be a read error. The chain links TRBV18 to TRBJ1-4; D gene unclear. This CDR3 contains 14 residues. The V gene lost 5 bases and the J gene lost 3 bases, with 10 bases spanning the gap. CDR1 KGHSH and CDR2 LQKENI come from the germline V gene. In DNA form, the CDR3 reads TGTGCCAGCTCATCGGAACAGCCTAATGAAAAACTGTTTTTT. Translating gives CASSSEQPNEKLFF.

This clonotype came up many times. The chain is built from TRBV9 and TRBJ2-1, with D uncertain. The CDR3 sequence is 15 residues long. Trimming took 0 bases from V and 4 from J, leaving 11 bases between them. Germline-derived CDR1 and CDR2 are SGDLS and YYNGEE. CDR3 residues: CASSVDGVGYNEQFF. In DNA form, the CDR3 reads TGTGCCAGCAGCGTAGATGGGGTTGGGTACAATGAGCAGTTCTTC.

This chain joins TRBV10-3 and TRBJ1-6, with TRBD1 as a possible D gene (6 bases). The CDR3 runs 15 residues. With 11 bases removed from V and 9 bases from J, the gap between germline ends came to 23 bases. Per the germline V gene, CDR1 is ENHRY and CDR2 is SYGVKD. The CDR3 nucleotides read TGTGCCGCCAGCCCGCGTCAGGGGACGGGTTCACCCCTCCACTTT. Translating gives CAASPRQGTGSPLHF.

This chain joins TRBV7-3 and TRBJ2-7; 9 bases line up with TRBD1. Germline V lookup: CDR1 SGHTA, CDR2 FQGTGA. The CDR3 is 17 residues long. With V trimmed by 5 bases and J by 6 bases, 17 bases remained unmatched. The CDR3 is CASSDQGQGERSSEQYF. CDR3 DNA: TGTGCCAGCAGCGACCAGGGACAGGGTGAGAGGAGTAGCGAGCAGTACTTC.

The V and J genes are TRBV6-2 or TRBV6-3 and TRBJ2-1; perhaps TRBD2 as D (5 bases). This CDR3 spans 14 amino acids. V was cut by 2 bases and J by 2 bases, with 7 bases left in between. Germline V gives CDR1 MNHEY, CDR2 SVGEGT. CDR3 in DNA: TGTGCCAGCAGTTACGCCGGGGCCTACAATGAGCAGTTCTTC. Translation gives CASSYAGAYNEQFF.